Presented here are 5 T cell receptor beta chains from one specimen sequenced in a study of control samples from healthy donors and cancer patients (TCRdb year 2020). Receptor libraries were prepared by the immunoSEQ multiplex PCR assay. The table was pulled from immuneACCESS by TCRdb, which kept in-frame rearrangements only. Such tables lose some clones; where checked, under half of the loss comes from unresolved V genes, and the rest has no known cause. This sample comprises roughly 100,000 clones, roughly nine tenths of them detected only once. Around 1.3% of the sample goes to the ten largest clones. Specimen: blood. The receptor set was obtained from a woman between 45 and 65 years old in good health.

This chain uses TRBV5-6 with TRBJ2-1; D gene ambiguous. The CDR3 consists of 16 residues. Trimming removed 3 bases at V and 5 bases at J, with 18 bases between. Germline V gene lookup returns CDR1 SGHDT and CDR2 YYEEEE. The CDR3 protein is CASSSGRRESNNEQFF. The CDR3 DNA reads as TGTGCCAGCAGCTCGGGTCGACGAGAGAGTAACAATGAGCAGTTCTTC. Together with reference TRBV5-6 and TRBJ2-1, the CDR3 gives the full variable domain: DAGVTQSPTHLIKTRGQQVTLRCSPKSGHDTVSWYQQALGQGPQFIFQYYEEEERQRGNFPDRFSGHQFPNYSSELNVNALLLGDSALYLCASSSGRRESNNEQFFGPGTRLTVL.

The chain couples TRBV6-5 to TRBJ2-5; D is undetermined. Trimming cost V 6 bases and J 0 bases, with 11 bases left between them. CDR1 and CDR2 (germline): MNHEY, SVGAGI. The CDR3 totals 14 residues. The CDR3 loop is CASRGSQNQETQYF. The CDR3, as DNA: TGTGCCAGCAGAGGGTCCCAGAACCAAGAGACCCAGTACTTC.

The chain links TRBV6-1 to TRBJ2-5; TRBD1 aligns across 7 bases. Germline V lookup: CDR1 MNHNS, CDR2 SASEGT. This CDR3 region has 14 residues. V lost 2 bases and J lost 6; bases outside the gene matches: 6. This CDR3 reads CASSETRGRQTQYF. The CDR3 region has the DNA TGTGCCAGCAGTGAAACAAGGGGGCGGCAGACCCAGTACTTC.

This chain joins TRBV4-2 and TRBJ2-3; D is perhaps TRBD2 (6 bases). The CDR3 is made up of 16 amino acids. V was shortened by 0 bases and J by 4 bases, with 14 bases between the two germline ends. Germline V gene lookup returns CDR1 LGHNA and CDR2 YNFKEQ. CDR3 sequence reads: CASSQETGVPPDTQYF. In nucleotides, the CDR3 is TGTGCCAGCAGCCAAGAGACGGGAGTACCCCCAGATACGCAGTATTTT.

The J gene is TRBJ1-2, the V gene TRBV30; D gene uncertain. V was cut by 2 bases and J by 8 bases, with 15 bases left in between. This CDR3 is 13 amino acids long. The germline V gene has CDR1 GTSNPN and CDR2 SVGIG (reference sequence). The CDR3 sequence is CAWSPPSVMGYTF. CDR3 coding DNA: TGTGCCTGGAGTCCTCCGTCGGTCATGGGCTACACCTTC.